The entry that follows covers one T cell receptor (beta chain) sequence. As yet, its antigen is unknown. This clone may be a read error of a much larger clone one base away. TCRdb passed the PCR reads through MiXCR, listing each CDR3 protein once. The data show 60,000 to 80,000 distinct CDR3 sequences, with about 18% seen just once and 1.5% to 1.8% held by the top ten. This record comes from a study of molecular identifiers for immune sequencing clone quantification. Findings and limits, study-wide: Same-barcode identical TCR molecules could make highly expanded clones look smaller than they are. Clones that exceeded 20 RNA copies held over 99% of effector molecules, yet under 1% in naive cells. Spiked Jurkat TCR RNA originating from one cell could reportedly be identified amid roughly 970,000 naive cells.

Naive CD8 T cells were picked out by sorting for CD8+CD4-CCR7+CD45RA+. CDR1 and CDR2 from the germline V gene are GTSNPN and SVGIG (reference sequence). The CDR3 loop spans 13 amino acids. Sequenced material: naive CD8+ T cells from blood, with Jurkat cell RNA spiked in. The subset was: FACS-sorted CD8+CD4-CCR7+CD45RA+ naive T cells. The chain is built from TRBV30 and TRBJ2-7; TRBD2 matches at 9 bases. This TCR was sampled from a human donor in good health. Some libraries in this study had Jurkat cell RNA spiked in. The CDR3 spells CAWSVSGSGERYF. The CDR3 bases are TGTGCCTGGAGTGTTAGCGGGAGCGGCGAGCGGTACTTC.